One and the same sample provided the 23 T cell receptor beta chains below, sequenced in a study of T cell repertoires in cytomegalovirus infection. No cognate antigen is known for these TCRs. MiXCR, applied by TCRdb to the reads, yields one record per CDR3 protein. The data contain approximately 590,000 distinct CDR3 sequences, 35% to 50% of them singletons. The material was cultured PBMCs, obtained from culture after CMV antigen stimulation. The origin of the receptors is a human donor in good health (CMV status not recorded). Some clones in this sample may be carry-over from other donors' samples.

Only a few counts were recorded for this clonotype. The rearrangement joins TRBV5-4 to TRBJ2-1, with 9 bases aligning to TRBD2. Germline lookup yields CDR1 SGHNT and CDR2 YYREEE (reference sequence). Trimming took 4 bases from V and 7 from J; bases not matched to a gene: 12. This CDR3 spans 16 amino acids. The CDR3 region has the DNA TGTGCCAGCAGCCCTGGAGGGGCTAGCGGGATTAATGAGCAGTTCTTC. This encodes CASSPGGASGINEQFF.

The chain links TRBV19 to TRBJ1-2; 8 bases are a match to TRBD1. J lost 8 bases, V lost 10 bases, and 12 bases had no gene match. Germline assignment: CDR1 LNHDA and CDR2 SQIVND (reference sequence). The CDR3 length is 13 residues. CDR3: CATEQGVLRGYTF. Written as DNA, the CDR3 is TGTGCCACAGAACAGGGGGTCCTCCGGGGCTACACCTTC.

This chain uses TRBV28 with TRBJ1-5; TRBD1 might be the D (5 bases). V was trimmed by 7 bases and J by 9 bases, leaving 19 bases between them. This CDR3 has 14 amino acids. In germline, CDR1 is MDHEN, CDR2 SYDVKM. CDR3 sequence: CASNLGGAGGPQHF. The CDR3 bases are TGTGCCAGCAATCTAGGCGGAGCTGGGGGGCCCCAGCATTTT.

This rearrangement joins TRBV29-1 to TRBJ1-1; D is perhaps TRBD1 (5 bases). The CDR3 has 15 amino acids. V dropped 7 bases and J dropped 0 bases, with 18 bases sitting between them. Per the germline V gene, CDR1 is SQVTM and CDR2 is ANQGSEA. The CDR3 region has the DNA TGCAGCGCAAAGCGGGGGGGTGGGATGAACACTGAAGCTTTCTTT. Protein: CSAKRGGGMNTEAFF.

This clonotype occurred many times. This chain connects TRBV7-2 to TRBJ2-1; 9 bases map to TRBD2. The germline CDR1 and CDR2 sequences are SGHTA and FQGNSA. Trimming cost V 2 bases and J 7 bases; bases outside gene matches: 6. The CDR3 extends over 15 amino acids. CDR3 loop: CASSLRGGRGNEQFF. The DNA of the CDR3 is TGTGCCAGCAGCTTACGCGGCGGGAGGGGGAATGAGCAGTTCTTC.

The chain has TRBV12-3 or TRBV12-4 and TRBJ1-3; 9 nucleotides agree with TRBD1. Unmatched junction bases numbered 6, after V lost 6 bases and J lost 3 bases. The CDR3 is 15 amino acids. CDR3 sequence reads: CASRSGQGFGNTIYF. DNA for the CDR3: TGTGCCAGCAGGTCGGGACAGGGTTTTGGAAACACCATATATTTT.

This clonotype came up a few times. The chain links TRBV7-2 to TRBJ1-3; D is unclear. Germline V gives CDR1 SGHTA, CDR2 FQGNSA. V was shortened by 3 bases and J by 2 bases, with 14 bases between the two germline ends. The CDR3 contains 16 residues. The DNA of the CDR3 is TGTGCCAGCAGCTTGCGGGGAGGAGGGACTGGAAACACCATATATTTT. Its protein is CASSLRGGGTGNTIYF.

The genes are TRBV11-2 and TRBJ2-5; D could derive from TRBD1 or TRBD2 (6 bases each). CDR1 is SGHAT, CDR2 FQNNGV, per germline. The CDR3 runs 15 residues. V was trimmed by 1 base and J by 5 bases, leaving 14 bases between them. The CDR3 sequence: CASSLAIGGAETQYF. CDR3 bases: TGTGCCAGCAGCTTAGCAATCGGGGGCGCCGAGACCCAGTACTTC. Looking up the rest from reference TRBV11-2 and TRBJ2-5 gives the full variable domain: EAGVAQSPRYKIIEKRQSVAFWCNPISGHATLYWYQQILGQGPKLLIQFQNNGVVDDSQLPKDRFSAERLKGVDSTLKIQPAKLEDSAVYLCASSLAIGGAETQYFGPGTRLLVL.

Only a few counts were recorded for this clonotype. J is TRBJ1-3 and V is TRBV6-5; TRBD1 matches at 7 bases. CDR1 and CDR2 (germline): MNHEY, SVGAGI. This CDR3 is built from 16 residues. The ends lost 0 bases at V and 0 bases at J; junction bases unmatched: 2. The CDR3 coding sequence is TGTGCCAGCAGTTACTCCGGGACAGCCTCTGGAAACACCATATATTTT. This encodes CASSYSGTASGNTIYF.

CDR3 nucleotides: TGTGCCAGCAGTTCTCCCGGAGGACGTAATTCACCCCTCCACTTT. This sequence encodes CASSSPGGRNSPLHF. The rearrangement links TRBV28 to TRBJ1-6; D uncertain. The germline V gene has CDR1 MDHEN and CDR2 SYDVKM. V shed 4 bases and J shed 6 bases, with 13 bases lying between them. This CDR3 contains 15 residues.

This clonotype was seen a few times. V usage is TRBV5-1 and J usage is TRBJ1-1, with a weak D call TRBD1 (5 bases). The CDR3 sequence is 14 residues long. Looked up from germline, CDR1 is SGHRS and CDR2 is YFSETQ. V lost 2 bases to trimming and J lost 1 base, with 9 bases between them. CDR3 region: CASSFGTANTEAFF. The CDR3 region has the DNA TGCGCCAGCAGCTTCGGGACGGCGAACACTGAAGCTTTCTTT.

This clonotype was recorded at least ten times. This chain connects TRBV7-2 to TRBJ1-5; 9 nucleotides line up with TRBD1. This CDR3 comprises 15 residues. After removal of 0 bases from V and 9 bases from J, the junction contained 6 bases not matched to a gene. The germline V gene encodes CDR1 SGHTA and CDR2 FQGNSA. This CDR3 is CASSLAGGQGRPQHF. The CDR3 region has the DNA TGTGCCAGCAGCTTAGCGGGGGGACAGGGTAGGCCCCAGCATTTT.

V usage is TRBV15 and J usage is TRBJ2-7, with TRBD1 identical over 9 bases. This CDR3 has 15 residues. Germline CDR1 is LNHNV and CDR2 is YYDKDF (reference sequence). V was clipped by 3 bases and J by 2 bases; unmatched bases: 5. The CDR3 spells CATSRDRGQTYEQYF. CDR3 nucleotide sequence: TGTGCCACCAGCAGGGACAGGGGACAAACCTACGAGCAGTACTTC. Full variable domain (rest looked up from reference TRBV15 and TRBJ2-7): DAMVIQNPRYQVTQFGKPVTLSCSQTLNHNVMYWYQQKSSQAPKLLFHYYDKDFNNEADTPDNFQSRRPNTSFCFLDIRSPGLGDTAMYLCATSRDRGQTYEQYFGPGTRLTVT.

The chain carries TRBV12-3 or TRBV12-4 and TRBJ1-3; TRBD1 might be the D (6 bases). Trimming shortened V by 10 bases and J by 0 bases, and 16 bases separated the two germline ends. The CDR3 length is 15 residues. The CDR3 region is CATKDSRSSGNTIYF. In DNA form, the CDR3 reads TGTGCCACCAAGGACAGTAGGAGCTCTGGAAACACCATATATTTT.

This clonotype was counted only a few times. The CDR3, as DNA: TGTGCCAGCGGAGTCTACGAGCAGTACTTC. This encodes CASGVYEQYF. The chain has TRBV7-8 and TRBJ2-7; D ambiguous. The CDR3 runs to 10 residues. Trimming took off 8 bases at V and 3 bases at J, with 5 bases between the two ends. The germline CDR1 and CDR2 sequences are SGHVS and FQNEAQ.

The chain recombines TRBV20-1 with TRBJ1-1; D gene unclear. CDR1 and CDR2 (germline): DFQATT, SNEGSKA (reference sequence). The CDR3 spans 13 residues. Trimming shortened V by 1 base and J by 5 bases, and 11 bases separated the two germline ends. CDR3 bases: TGCAGTGCTAGAGTGACCCGAGGGACTGAAGCTTTCTTT. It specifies CSARVTRGTEAFF.

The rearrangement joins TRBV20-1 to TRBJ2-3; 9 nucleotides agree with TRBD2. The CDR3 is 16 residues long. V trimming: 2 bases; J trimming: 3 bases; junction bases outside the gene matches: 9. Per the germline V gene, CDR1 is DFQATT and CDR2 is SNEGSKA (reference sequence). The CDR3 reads CSARPRGSGRTDTQYF. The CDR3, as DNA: TGCAGTGCTAGACCAAGGGGTAGCGGGAGAACAGATACGCAGTATTTT.

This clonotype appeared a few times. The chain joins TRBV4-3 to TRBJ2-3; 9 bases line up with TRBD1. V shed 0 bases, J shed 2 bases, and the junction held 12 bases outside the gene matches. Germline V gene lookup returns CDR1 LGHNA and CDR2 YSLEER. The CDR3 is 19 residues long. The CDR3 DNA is TGCGCCAGCAGCCAAGATGGGACAGGGCCCCGTCTGCACACAGATACGCAGTATTTT. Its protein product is CASSQDGTGPRLHTDTQYF.

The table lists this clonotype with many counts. The CDR3 DNA is TGTGCCAGCAGCTATGACGGGAGGACCTATCAGCCCCAGCATTTT. This sequence encodes CASSYDGRTYQPQHF. V and J are TRBV7-2 and TRBJ1-5, with D hard to call. Per germline, CDR1 SGHTA and CDR2 FQGNSA. V was shortened by 4 bases and J by 5 bases, with 15 bases between the two germline ends. The CDR3 sequence is 15 residues long.

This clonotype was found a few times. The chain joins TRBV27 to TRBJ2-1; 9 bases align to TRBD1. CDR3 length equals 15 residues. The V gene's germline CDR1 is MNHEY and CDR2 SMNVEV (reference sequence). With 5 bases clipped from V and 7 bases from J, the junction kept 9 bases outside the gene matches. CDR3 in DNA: TGTGCCAGCAGTCCGGAACAGGGGGCGATAAATGAGCAGTTCTTC. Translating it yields CASSPEQGAINEQFF.

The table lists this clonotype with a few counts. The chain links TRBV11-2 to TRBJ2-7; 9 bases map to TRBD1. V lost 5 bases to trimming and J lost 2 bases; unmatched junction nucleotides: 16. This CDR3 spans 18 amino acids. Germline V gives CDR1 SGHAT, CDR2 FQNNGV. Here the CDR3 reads CASSLGKIAGTGTYEQYF. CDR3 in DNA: TGTGCCAGCAGCCTTGGAAAGATAGCCGGGACAGGGACCTACGAGCAGTACTTC.

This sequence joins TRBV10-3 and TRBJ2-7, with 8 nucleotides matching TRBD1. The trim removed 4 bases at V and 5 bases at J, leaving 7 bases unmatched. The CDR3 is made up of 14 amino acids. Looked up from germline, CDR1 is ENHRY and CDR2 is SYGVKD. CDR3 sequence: CAISVGRGRDEQYF. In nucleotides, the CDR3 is TGTGCCATCAGTGTGGGCAGGGGGCGCGACGAGCAGTACTTC.

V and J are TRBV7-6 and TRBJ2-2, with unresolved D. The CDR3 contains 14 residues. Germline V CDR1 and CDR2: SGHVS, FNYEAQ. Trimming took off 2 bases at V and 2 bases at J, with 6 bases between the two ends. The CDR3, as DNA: TGTGCCAGCAGCTTAAATCAAAACACCGGGGAGCTGTTTTTT. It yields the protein CASSLNQNTGELFF. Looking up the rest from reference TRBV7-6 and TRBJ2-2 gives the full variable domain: GAGVSQSPRYKVTKRGQDVALRCDPISGHVSLYWYRQALGQGPEFLTYFNYEAQQDKSGLPNDRFSAERPEGSISTLTIQRTEQRDSAMYRCASSLNQNTGELFFGEGSRLTVL.